This T cell receptor beta chain emerged from a study of T cells in Graves' hyperthyroidism and ophthalmopathy. Amplification of TCR beta CDR3 regions was performed using RNA transcripts as template. During a first-round RT-PCR of the TCR CDR3, the HTBI primer set was used. Each CDR3 protein is one row after TCRdb ran MiXCR on the multiplex PCR reads. This sample has about 770,000 distinct CDR3 sequences, with approximately 18% found just once. The table lists this clonotype with many counts. Its antigen is still unknown. Findings of the study overall: Ophthalmopathy cases were set apart from stable hyperthyroidism by a 13 V-J model. Blood also held most thyroid clonotypes expanded beyond 0.001.

The patients, who ranged from 18 to 65 in age, presented with newly diagnosed hyperthyroidism lasting under 2 months. Clinical symptoms, serum thyroxine, TRAb, thyroid ultrasound and orbital computed tomography established diagnosis. Trimming cost V 4 bases and J 4 bases; bases outside gene matches: 8. Germline V gives CDR1 SGHRS, CDR2 YFSETQ. This CDR3 has 16 residues. The chain combines TRBV5-1 with TRBJ2-3; 11 nucleotides agree with TRBD1. The source of this sequence is a woman between 50 and 59 years old with Graves' hyperthyroidism that later progressed to Graves' ophthalmopathy. Input material: blood. CDR3 loop: CASSPGQGAPADTQYF. The CDR3 bases are TGCGCCAGCAGCCCAGGACAGGGGGCACCAGCAGATACGCAGTATTTT.